This TCR beta chain stems from a study of tumor-infiltrating lymphocytes in primary liver carcinoma. The roughly 19-33 mg bulk tissue piece was not sorted before simultaneous RNA and DNA extraction. Production of TCR beta cDNA used about 500 ng total RNA together with a constant-region primer. Construction of TCR beta libraries relied on three successive nested multiplex PCR rounds employing slightly modified ARM-PCR. The first two PCR rounds, nine to ten cycles each, used TRBV1-TRBV30 forward primers and a C-beta reverse primer. TCRdb ran MiXCR on the multiplex PCR reads and lists one entry per CDR3 protein. The sample gives 40,000 to 60,000 distinct CDR3 sequences, approximately 70% of which show up once; less than 35% is in the top ten. CDR3 length: 13 amino acids. Per the germline V gene, CDR1 is SGHDN and CDR2 is FVKESK. Between the trimmed V and J ends, which lost 10 bases and 7 bases, there was a span of 20 bases.

Sequencing input: liver tumor tissue from sampling region 5. Subset denoted: tumor region T5, tumor centre. This receptor was identified in a man in his forties with primary liver carcinoma and hepatitis B virus infection. The chain couples TRBV14 to TRBJ2-7; either TRBD1 or TRBD2 may fit D (5 bases each). CDR3 in amino acids: CANSSGPLREQYF. The CDR3 DNA reads TGTGCCAATAGCTCGGGACCCCTGAGGGAGCAGTACTTC.